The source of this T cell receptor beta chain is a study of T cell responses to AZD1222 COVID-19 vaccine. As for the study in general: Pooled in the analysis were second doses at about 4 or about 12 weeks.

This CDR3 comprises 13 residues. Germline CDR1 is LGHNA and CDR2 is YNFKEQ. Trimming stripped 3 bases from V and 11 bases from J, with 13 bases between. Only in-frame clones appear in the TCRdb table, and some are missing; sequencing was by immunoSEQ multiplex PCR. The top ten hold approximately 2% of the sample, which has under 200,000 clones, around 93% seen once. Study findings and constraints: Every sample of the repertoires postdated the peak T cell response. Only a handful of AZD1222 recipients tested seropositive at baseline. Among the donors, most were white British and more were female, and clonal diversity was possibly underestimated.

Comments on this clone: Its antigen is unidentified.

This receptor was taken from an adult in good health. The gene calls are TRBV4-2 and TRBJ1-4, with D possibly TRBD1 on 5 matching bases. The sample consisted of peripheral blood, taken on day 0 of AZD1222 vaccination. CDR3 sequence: CASSQGDEDKLFF. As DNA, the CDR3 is TGTGCCAGCAGCCAGGGGGATGAAGATAAACTGTTTTTT.